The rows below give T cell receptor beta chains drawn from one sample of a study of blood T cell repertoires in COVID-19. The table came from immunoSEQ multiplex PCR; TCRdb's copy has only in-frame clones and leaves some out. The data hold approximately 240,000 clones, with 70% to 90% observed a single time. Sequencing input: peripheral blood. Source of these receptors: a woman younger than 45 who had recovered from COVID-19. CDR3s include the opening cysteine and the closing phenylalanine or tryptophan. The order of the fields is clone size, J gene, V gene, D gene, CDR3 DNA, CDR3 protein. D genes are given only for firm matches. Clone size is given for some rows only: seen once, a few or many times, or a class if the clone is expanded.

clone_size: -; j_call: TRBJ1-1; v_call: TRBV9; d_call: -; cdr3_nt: TGTGCCAGCAGCTTAATGACAGAGAACACTGAAGCTTTCTTT; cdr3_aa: CASSLMTENTEAFF
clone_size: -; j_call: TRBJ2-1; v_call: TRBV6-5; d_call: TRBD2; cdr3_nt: TGTGCCAGCAGTTATTTGAGCGGGAGCTCCTACAATGAGCAGTTCTTC; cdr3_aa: CASSYLSGSSYNEQFF
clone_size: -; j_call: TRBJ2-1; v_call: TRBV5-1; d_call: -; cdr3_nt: TGCGCCAGCAGCTTGGGCCAGGGAACATTGGCATACAATGAGCAGTTCTTC; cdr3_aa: CASSLGQGTLAYNEQFF
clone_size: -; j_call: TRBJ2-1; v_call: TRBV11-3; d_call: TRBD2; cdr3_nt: TGTGCCAGCAGCTTACAGCGGGGGAACAATGAGCAGTTCTTC; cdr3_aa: CASSLQRGNNEQFF
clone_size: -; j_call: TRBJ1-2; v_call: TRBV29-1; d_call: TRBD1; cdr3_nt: TGCAGCGTACTAACAGGGGGGACTTCGGGAAATGGCTACACCTTC; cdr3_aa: CSVLTGGTSGNGYTF
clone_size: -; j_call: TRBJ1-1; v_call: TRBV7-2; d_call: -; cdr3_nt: TGTGCCAGCAGCCCCCTGAGGGCCCGGGCTTTCTTT; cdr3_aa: CASSPLRARAFF
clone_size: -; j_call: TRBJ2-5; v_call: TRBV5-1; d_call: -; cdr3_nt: TGCGCCAGCAGCTTGACTAGCAGGGAGACCCAGTACTTC; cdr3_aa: CASSLTSRETQYF
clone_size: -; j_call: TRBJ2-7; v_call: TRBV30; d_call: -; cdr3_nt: TGTGCCTGGAGTGTTCGCAGATACGATTACGAGCAGTACTTC; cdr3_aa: CAWSVRRYDYEQYF
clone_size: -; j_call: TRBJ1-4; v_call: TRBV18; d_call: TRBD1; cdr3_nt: TGTGCCAGCTCCACCACACGGACAGGAGTCGAAAAACTGTTTTTT; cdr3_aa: CASSTTRTGVEKLFF
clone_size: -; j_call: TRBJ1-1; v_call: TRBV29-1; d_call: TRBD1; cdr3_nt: TGCAGCGTTTCGGCAGGGGGAAGCTTAGTCACTGAAGCTTTCTTT; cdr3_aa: CSVSAGGSLVTEAFF
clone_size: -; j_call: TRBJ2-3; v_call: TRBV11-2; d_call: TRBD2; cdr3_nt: TGTGCCAGCAGCTCCCCTGGACTAGCGGGGGGATCTAGCACAGATACGCAGTATTTT; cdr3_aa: CASSSPGLAGGSSTDTQYF
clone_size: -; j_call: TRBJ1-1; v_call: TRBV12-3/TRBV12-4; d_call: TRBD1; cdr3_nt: TGTGCCAGCAGTACACAGGGGGCGACTGAAGCTTTCTTT; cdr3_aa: CASSTQGATEAFF
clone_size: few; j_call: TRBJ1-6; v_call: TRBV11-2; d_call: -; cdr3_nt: TGTGCCAGCAGCTTTAACCGGGGGTATAATTCACCCCTCCACTTT; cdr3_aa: CASSFNRGYNSPLHF
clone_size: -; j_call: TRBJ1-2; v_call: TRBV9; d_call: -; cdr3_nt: TGTGCCAGCAGCGTCTCTGTTAGAAATGGCTACACCTTC; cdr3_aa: CASSVSVRNGYTF
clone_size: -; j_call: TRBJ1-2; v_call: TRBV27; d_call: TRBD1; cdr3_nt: TGTGCCAGCAGCACAGGGGGCTATGGCTACACCTTC; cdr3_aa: CASSTGGYGYTF
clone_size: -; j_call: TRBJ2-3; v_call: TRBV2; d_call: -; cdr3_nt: TGTGCCAGCAATGAACGCTACGGGGGACCCGGCGAGGATACGCAGTATTTT; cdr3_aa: CASNERYGGPGEDTQYF
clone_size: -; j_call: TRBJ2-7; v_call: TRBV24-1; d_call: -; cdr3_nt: TGTGCCACCAGTGATTTGGCACTACTAGGGCCGCCCGGTTCCTACGAGCAGTACTTC; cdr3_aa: CATSDLALLGPPGSYEQYF
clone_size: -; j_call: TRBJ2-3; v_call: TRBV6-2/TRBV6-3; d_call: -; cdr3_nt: TGTGCCAGCAGTTTCCATTCTGGGGCATTAGATACGCAGTATTTT; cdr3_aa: CASSFHSGALDTQYF
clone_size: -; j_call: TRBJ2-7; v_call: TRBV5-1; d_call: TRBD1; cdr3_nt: TGCGCCAGCAGCGGGCGACAGGGGATCTCCTACGAGCAGTACTTC; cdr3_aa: CASSGRQGISYEQYF
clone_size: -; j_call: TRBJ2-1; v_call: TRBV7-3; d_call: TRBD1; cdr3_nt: TGTGCCAGCAGCTTATACAGGGGCATCTACAATGAGCAGTTCTTC; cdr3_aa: CASSLYRGIYNEQFF